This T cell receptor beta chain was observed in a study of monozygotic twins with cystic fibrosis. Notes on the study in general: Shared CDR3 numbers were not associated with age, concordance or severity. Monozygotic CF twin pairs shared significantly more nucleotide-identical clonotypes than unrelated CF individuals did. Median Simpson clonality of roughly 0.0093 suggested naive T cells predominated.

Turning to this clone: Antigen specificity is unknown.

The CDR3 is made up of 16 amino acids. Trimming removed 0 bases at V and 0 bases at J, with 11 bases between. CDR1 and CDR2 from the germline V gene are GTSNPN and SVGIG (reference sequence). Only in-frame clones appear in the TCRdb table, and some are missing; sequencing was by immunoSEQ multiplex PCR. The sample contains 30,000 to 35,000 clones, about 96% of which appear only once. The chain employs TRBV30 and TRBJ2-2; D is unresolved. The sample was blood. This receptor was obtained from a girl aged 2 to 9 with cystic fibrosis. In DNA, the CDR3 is TGTGCCTGGAGTGTTTGGAAGGGATCGAACACCGGGGAGCTGTTTTTT. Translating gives CAWSVWKGSNTGELFF.